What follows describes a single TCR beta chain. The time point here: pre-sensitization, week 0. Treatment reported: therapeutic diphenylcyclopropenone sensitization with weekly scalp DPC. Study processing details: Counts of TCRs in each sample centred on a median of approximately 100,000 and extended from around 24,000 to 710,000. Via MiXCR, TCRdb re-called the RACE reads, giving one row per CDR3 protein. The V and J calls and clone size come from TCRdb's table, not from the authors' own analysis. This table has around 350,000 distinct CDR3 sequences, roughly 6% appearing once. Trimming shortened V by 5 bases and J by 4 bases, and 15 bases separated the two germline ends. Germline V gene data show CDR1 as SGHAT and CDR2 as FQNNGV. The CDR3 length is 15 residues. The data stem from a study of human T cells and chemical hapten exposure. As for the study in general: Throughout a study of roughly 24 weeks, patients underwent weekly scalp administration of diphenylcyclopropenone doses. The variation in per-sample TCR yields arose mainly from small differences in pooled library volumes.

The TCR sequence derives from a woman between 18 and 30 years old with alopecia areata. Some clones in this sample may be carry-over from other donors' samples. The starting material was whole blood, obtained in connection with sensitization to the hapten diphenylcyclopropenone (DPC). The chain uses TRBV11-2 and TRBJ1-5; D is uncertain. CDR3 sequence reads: CASSPRPGGNQPQHF. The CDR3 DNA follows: TGTGCCAGCAGCCCCCGACCCGGAGGAAATCAGCCCCAGCATTTT.